The next 21 T cell receptor beta chains were all read from a single sample in a study of long-term antiretroviral therapy in people with HIV. It was version v3.0 of the immunoSEQ assay that was run at survey level. The method was immunoSEQ multiplex PCR; TCRdb's version includes in-frame clones alone and lacks a portion of them. The repertoire holds approximately 22,000 clones, with around 84% as singletons. Sequences were derived from unsorted PBMCs, sampled 1.9 years after starting antiretroviral therapy. The receptors were sampled from a woman aged 45 to 65 with HIV.

The chain combines TRBV7-9 with TRBJ2-1; tentatively, D is TRBD1 or TRBD2 (5 bases each). Germline V gene lookup returns CDR1 SEHNR and CDR2 FQNEAQ (reference sequence). There are 15 residues in the CDR3. Trimming removed 4 bases at V and 10 bases at J, with 20 bases between. The CDR3 sequence is CASSSPNAGAWEQFF. The CDR3 bases are TGTGCCAGCAGCTCTCCTAACGCCGGGGCATGGGAGCAGTTCTTC.

The rearrangement uses TRBV5-1 and TRBJ2-1; TRBD2 matches 7 bases. Looked up from germline, CDR1 is SGHRS and CDR2 is YFSETQ. CDR3 length equals 14 residues. V shed 0 bases and J 8 bases; nucleotides not matched to a gene: 5. The CDR3 sequence is CASSLEGGGHEQFF. The CDR3 DNA reads as TGCGCCAGCAGCTTGGAGGGCGGGGGTCATGAGCAGTTCTTC.

The rearrangement joins TRBV11-3 to TRBJ2-3, with TRBD2 matching 7 bases. Trimming took 1 base from V and 3 from J; bases not matched to a gene: 4. Looked up from germline, CDR1 is SGHNT and CDR2 is YENEEA. The CDR3 runs to 15 residues. As DNA, the CDR3 is TGTGCCAGCAGCTTAGGCGGGGGAGTTACAGATACGCAGTATTTT. Its translation is CASSLGGGVTDTQYF.

This clone is termed medium-sized. CDR3 in DNA: TGTGCCAGCAGCCTAGGACAGGACTATGGCTACACCTTC. It encodes CASSLGQDYGYTF. V gene TRBV7-6 combines with J gene TRBJ1-2; 7 nucleotides agree with TRBD1. V lost 5 bases and J lost 3; bases outside the gene matches: 3. CDR3 length: 13 residues. Germline CDR1 reads SGHVS; CDR2 reads FNYEAQ. Complete variable domain (other parts from reference TRBV7-6 and TRBJ1-2): GAGVSQSPRYKVTKRGQDVALRCDPISGHVSLYWYRQALGQGPEFLTYFNYEAQQDKSGLPNDRFSAERPEGSISTLTIQRTEQRDSAMYRCASSLGQDYGYTFGSGTRLTVV.

The CDR3 here is CASSEGAGDQPQHF. CDR3 sequence (DNA): TGTGCCAGTAGTGAAGGGGCGGGGGATCAGCCCCAGCATTTT. J is TRBJ1-5 and V is TRBV19; weak D call: TRBD1 (5 bases). V was shortened by 5 bases and J by 5 bases, with 13 bases between the two germline ends. Germline assignment: CDR1 LNHDA and CDR2 SQIVND (reference sequence). This CDR3 has 14 residues.

The chain employs TRBV6-6 and TRBJ1-3; TRBD1 matches at 7 bases. V lost 6 bases, J lost 4 bases, and 6 bases stayed unmatched. The CDR3 contains 14 residues. Germline V lookup: CDR1 MNHNY, CDR2 SVGAGI (reference sequence). This CDR3 is CASRIQGSGNTIYF. CDR3 in DNA: TGTGCCAGCAGGATACAGGGGTCGGGAAACACCATATATTTT.

A remark on this clone: Other DNA sequences in this sample translate to the same CDR3. The V call is TRBV5-1, the J call TRBJ1-2, with a tentative D call TRBD1 (5 bases). Germline CDR1 and CDR2: SGHRS and YFSETQ. The CDR3 extends over 14 amino acids. V was shortened by 6 bases and J by 4 bases, with 16 bases between the two germline ends. DNA for the CDR3: TGCGCCAGCACCACTTCGACAGACCCCTATGGCTACACCTTC. Translation: CASTTSTDPYGYTF.

The gene calls are TRBV6-1 and TRBJ1-2, with 8 bases aligning to TRBD1. V lost 8 bases, J lost 0 bases, and 2 bases stayed unmatched. Germline V gives CDR1 MNHNS, CDR2 SASEGT. This CDR3 contains 13 residues. The CDR3 DNA reads as TGTGCCAGCGCGGGACAGGCTAACTATGGCTACACCTTC. Encoded protein: CASAGQANYGYTF.

The V gene is TRBV30, the J gene TRBJ1-5; D not certain. The V and J ends lost 4 bases and 4 bases respectively, with 11 bases between them. Germline values: CDR1 GTSNPN, CDR2 SVGIG (reference sequence). CDR3 length: 13 residues. This CDR3 is CAWTPAGNQPQHF. CDR3 nucleotides: TGTGCCTGGACCCCCGCGGGGAATCAGCCCCAGCATTTT.

The chain links TRBV4-1 to TRBJ2-2, with TRBD2 identical over 7 bases. Germline V gene data show CDR1 as MGHRA and CDR2 as YSYEKL. The length of the CDR3 is 15 residues. With V trimmed by 3 bases and J by 3 bases, 4 bases remained unmatched. CDR3 loop: CASSQRGLYTGELFF. The CDR3 DNA reads as TGCGCCAGCAGCCAGCGGGGACTATACACCGGGGAGCTGTTTTTT.

This clone has more than one count but fewer than ten. The chain couples TRBV28 to TRBJ2-7; D is possibly TRBD1 (6 bases). V lost 6 bases and J 0 bases, leaving 12 bases between the germline ends. CDR3 length: 14 residues. CDR1 MDHEN and CDR2 SYDVKM come from the germline V gene. The CDR3 loop reads CASRTGLHSYEQYF. In nucleotides, the CDR3 is TGTGCCAGCAGAACAGGGTTACACTCCTACGAGCAGTACTTC.

The gene calls are TRBV5-1 and TRBJ2-1; TRBD2 aligns across 8 bases. This CDR3 spans 15 amino acids. Germline CDR1 reads SGHRS; CDR2 reads YFSETQ. V gave up 3 bases and J gave up 5 bases; unmatched junction bases: 7. The CDR3 DNA sequence: TGCGCCAGCAGCTCCAACGGGGGGGCGGACAATGAGCAGTTCTTC. This gives the protein CASSSNGGADNEQFF.

The CDR3: CAWDSIGSYNSPLHF. CDR3 sequence (DNA): TGTGCCTGGGACTCGATAGGGTCCTATAATTCACCCCTCCACTTT. V gene TRBV30 combines with J gene TRBJ1-6; D not certain. Germline V gene lookup returns CDR1 GTSNPN and CDR2 SVGIG (reference sequence). The V end was cut by 5 bases, the J end by 1 base, with 12 bases between. The CDR3 is made up of 15 amino acids.

The chain joins TRBV28 to TRBJ2-7, with TRBD2 matching 7 bases. The V gene end was trimmed by 4 bases and the J gene end by 4 bases; junction bases not matched to a gene: 13. CDR3 length: 16 residues. CDR1 is MDHEN, CDR2 SYDVKM, per germline. For the CDR3, the DNA is TGTGCCAGCAGTTCCCCCGGGGAGGGAAAGGTGTACGAGCAGTACTTC. This translates into CASSSPGEGKVYEQYF.

This chain joins TRBV10-3 and TRBJ1-5; weak D call: TRBD1 (5 bases). Trimming removed 3 bases from V and 0 bases from J, with 9 bases in between. Germline CDR1 ENHRY, CDR2 SYGVKD. The CDR3 sequence is 15 residues long. CDR3 in amino acids: CAISDEGNSNQPQHF. For the CDR3, the DNA is TGTGCCATCAGTGATGAGGGGAATAGCAATCAGCCCCAGCATTTT.

V and J are TRBV29-1 and TRBJ2-2, with TRBD1 as a possible D gene (6 bases). Trimming cost V 2 bases and J 2 bases, with 12 bases left between them. The CDR3 runs 15 residues. The germline gives CDR1 SQVTM, CDR2 ANQGSEA. CDR3 coding DNA: TGCAGCGTTGAAACGCCAGGGACAAACACCGGGGAGCTGTTTTTT. Encoded protein: CSVETPGTNTGELFF.

The chain carries TRBV5-4 and TRBJ2-5, with D possibly matching TRBD2 (5 bases). Trimming took off 2 bases at V and 3 bases at J, with 5 bases between the two ends. The CDR3 totals 12 residues. CDR1 and CDR2 (germline): SGHNT, YYREEE (reference sequence). The CDR3 DNA follows: TGTGCCAGCAGCTTCGGGGAAGAGACCCAGTACTTC. The encoded protein is CASSFGEETQYF.

The chain joins TRBV28 to TRBJ1-3; 9 bases agree with TRBD1. CDR1 and CDR2 from the germline V gene are MDHEN and SYDVKM. V was clipped by 5 bases and J by 1 base; unmatched bases: 3. This CDR3 is built from 15 residues. The CDR3 region is CASSETGGSGNTIYF. DNA of the CDR3: TGTGCCAGCAGTGAGACAGGGGGTTCTGGAAACACCATATATTTT.

A few counts support this clone. This chain joins TRBV28 and TRBJ1-3; unclear D gene. V lost 3 bases and J lost 1, with 7 bases in between. Germline V CDR1 and CDR2: MDHEN, SYDVKM. The CDR3 is 14 residues long. The CDR3 region is CASSLRRSGNTIYF. The CDR3 DNA is TGTGCCAGCAGTTTGCGAAGGTCTGGAAACACCATATATTTT.

The chain recombines TRBV2 with TRBJ2-7, with 10 bases identical to TRBD2. This CDR3 has 18 amino acids. V was pared by 2 bases and J by 7 bases, with 17 bases of the junction left unmatched. Per germline, CDR1 SNHLY and CDR2 FYNNEI. For the CDR3, the DNA is TGTGCCAGCAGTGAATTAGCGGGAGGAGGGGGACACCACTGGGAGCAGTACTTC. This sequence encodes CASSELAGGGGHHWEQYF. Together with reference TRBV2 and TRBJ2-7, the CDR3 gives the full variable domain: EPEVTQTPSHQVTQMGQEVILRCVPISNHLYFYWYRQILGQKVEFLVSFYNNEISEKSEIFDDQFSVERPDGSNFTLKIRSTKLEDSAMYFCASSELAGGGGHHWEQYFGPGTRLTVT.

The chain joins TRBV10-3 to TRBJ1-1; 8 bases fit TRBD1. V lost 8 bases to trimming and J lost 7 bases; unmatched junction nucleotides: 6. The germline gives CDR1 ENHRY, CDR2 SYGVKD. The CDR3 spans 12 residues. The CDR3 region is CAIGQGMDEAFF. The CDR3 DNA is TGTGCCATCGGACAGGGAATGGATGAAGCTTTCTTT.